This T cell receptor beta chain was found in a study of cytomegalovirus exposure and HLA in healthy donors. Primers for the PCR totalled 60 Vbeta and 13 Jbeta. Using immunoSEQ multiplex PCR, the repertoire was profiled, and TCRdb retains in-frame clones only, with some absent. The table includes 200,000 to 300,000 clones, approximately 78% detected once. Trimming removed 3 bases from V and 6 bases from J; junction bases left unmatched: 12. The germline V gene encodes CDR1 SGHRS and CDR2 YFSETQ. The CDR3 sequence is 16 residues long. The chain employs TRBV5-1 and TRBJ2-7; TRBD2 aligns across 10 bases. Sequencing was done on a sample of PBMCs. This sequence originates from a boy under 18 in good health and CMV-seronegative. The CDR3 sequence: CASSSTSLAGDVEQYF. The CDR3 coding sequence is TGCGCCAGCAGCTCGACTTCCCTAGCGGGAGATGTCGAGCAGTACTTC.